The source of this T cell receptor (beta chain) is a study of cytomegalovirus exposure and HLA in healthy donors (dated by TCRdb to about 2017). Notes on the research overall: An earlier analysis of approximately 640 of the donors reported approximately 300 Gb of sequence data and about 100 million unique TCR beta sequences from about 200 million T cells. Roughly 300 gigabases of sequencing data and 70 million to 100 million unique TCR sequences were included in an early release covering 550 to 650 HLA-typed donors. Among the 398 genotyped donors, roughly 80% belonged to the genetic ancestry cluster associated with self-reported Caucasian donors. The study aimed to test whether signatures of past pathogen exposure could be identified by cataloging public T cell receptors. The T cell repertoires of around 730 subjects were profiled by immunosequencing and related to cytomegalovirus serostatus. A separate validation cohort of 100 to 150 different subjects was used in addition to the approximately 610-subject first cohort. To predict cytomegalovirus infection status, the study combined high-throughput TCR immunosequencing, statistical association of individual TCRs with disease status, and machine learning. In a later analysis, previously published TCR beta repertoires from fewer than 750 donors were re-analyzed and high-resolution HLA genotyping was added so that TCR occurrence patterns could be studied. Rather than using new phenotypic data, the later analysis identified candidate immune exposures from TCR beta sequences and from how often those sequences occurred across donors. To decide whether each TCR beta V gene segment behaved as functional or pseudogenic, an earlier analysis of 587 of the donors relied on high-throughput TCR beta sequencing. Donor age, sex, ethnicity and CMV serostatus were collected together with the repertoire data. In a later genetic analysis, genome-wide SNP genotypes for about 65% of the roughly 700 donors were used, and that subset was treated as a discovery cohort. Every discovery cohort repertoire had been produced on one sequencing platform. HLA typing included class I and class II loci at four-digit resolution. The number of typed donors differed by locus: about 629-630 for A, B, C, DRB1 and DQB1; approximately 540 for DQA1; approximately 600 for DPA1; and some 430 for DPB1. Roughly five DR-DQ haplotypes were handled as single units for association and clustering because linkage in the cohort was strong. Among almost 400 genotyped donors of the cohort, an average of about 240,000 unique TCR beta nucleotide sequences were sequenced per donor, around a sixth of them non-productive.

Libraries were made using the immunoSEQ multiplex PCR assay. For the multiplex PCR, a mixture combining 60 forward primers for TCR Vbeta segments and 13 reverse primers for TCR Jbeta segments was used. The CDR3 region of rearranged TCR beta genes was amplified from genomic DNA with a multiplex PCR assay. Amplified TCR beta libraries were sequenced as 87-base-pair reads on the Illumina HiSeq System. Per the authors' processing: A later analysis tallied 75 million to 95 million unique TCR beta chains across the 666 repertoires, and 10 million to 11 million of those chains were shared by two or more donors. A nearest-neighbor algorithm error-corrected the raw reads and collapsed the reads into unique sequences, merging closely related sequences to remove PCR and sequencing errors. V, D and J gene segments were assigned by aligning CDR3 sequences to IMGT reference sequences. For a sequence to be retained, at least a six-nucleotide match to both a V gene segment and a J gene segment was required. A rearrangement counted as productive if the CDR3 had no stop codons and remained in frame with V and J, and every other rearrangement counted as non-productive. Following IMGT convention, CDR3 was defined as the stretch from the second conserved V-encoded cysteine up to the conserved J-encoded phenylalanine. In an earlier analysis of more than 550 of the donors, sequences lacking an unambiguous match to a single V gene segment were excluded. An earlier analysis of approximately 590 of the donors classified V segments as functional when productive rearrangements were above 56.7% and as segregating when the standard deviation between donors was above 5%. To diagnose cytomegalovirus status from the catalog of TCR beta chain sequences, a statistical classification framework was built. V and J gene assignment, in a later analysis, came from comparing TCR nucleotide sequences with IMGT/GENE-DB human TR gene sequences. Using the TCRdist pipeline, a later analysis assigned CDR3 sequences along with most-parsimonious VDJ recombination scenarios. In a later analysis, each TCR beta chain was defined by its CDR3 amino acid sequence together with its V-gene family, and reads without a unique V-gene family were excluded. As a way to deal with suspected cross-contamination and a sequencing artifact, a later analysis dropped roughly 620 nucleotide sequences that were highly shared and had low generation probability. In a later analysis, a clonal expansion index for each public chain was calculated from normalized within-repertoire ranks of inferred template counts. A later analysis computed generation probabilities with a VDJ recombination model fitted to out-of-frame rearrangements, and checked the results against IGoR. Hypergeometric tests were used in a later analysis to score TCR-TCR, TCR-HLA and TCR-CMV co-occurrence, with a repertoire-size bias correction applied to the TCR pairs. A later analysis estimated false discovery rates by permuting HLA or CMV assignments 20 times. In a later analysis, co-occurring TCRs were grouped with DBSCAN, and TCRdist sequence similarity was added when clustering was performed within HLA-allele-positive subsets. Repertoires with fewer than 30,000 or more than 120,000 public chains were left out of co-occurrence clustering, as were a handful of repertoires with anomalous nucleotide sharing. In TCRdb, the immuneACCESS table is reduced to in-frame sequences with V and J assigned. These tables do not hold every clone; where another copy was compared, an unresolved V gene accounts for under half, and the others remain unexplained. D and trimming were read from the DNA, whereas the V and J calls and clone size are those reported in that table. In all, the sample holds under 200,000 clones, and around 86% of those were seen once. Roughly 1.9% of the sample is in the top ten clones.

Results the study describes overall, beyond this receptor: A later genetic analysis associated a missense DCLRE1C variant with V-gene and J-gene trimming of TCR beta chains, and an independent cohort replicated the association. For the cohort, immune exposure information was limited to CMV serostatus. In a later analysis, most CMV-associated TCR beta chains were found to appear HLA-restricted, with HLA associations seemingly driven largely by CMV exposure. Because HLA typing was missing for some donors at each locus, association tests included only the typed subset. Presence/absence analyses assumed roughly uniform sequencing depth across donors, an assumption that may not hold. In both the original and validation cohorts, the classifier was reported to diagnose cytomegalovirus status with high specificity and sensitivity. A total of 150 or so TCR beta chains were listed by the study as associated with cytomegalovirus. An earlier analysis of 587 of the donors showed that most TCR beta V segments appeared in productive rearrangements either about 87% or about 30% of the time, which broadly matched IMGT annotations. According to the authors, the approach could potentially be generalized to other disease states and immunological phenotypes. In a later analysis, HLA-associated TCR beta chains showed more clonal expansion and lower generation probabilities than non-associated chains that were equally common. A later analysis associated approximately 17,000 TCR beta sequences with specific HLA alleles at a false discovery rate of 0.05. Linkage disequilibrium might explain the correlated functional status among segregating V segments, but an unknown experimental factor could not be ruled out. In vitro tests confirmed that a few of the cytomegalovirus-associated TCR beta chains recognize cytomegalovirus antigens. A cluster of highly shared sequence variants was judged likely to be a technical artifact of the sequencing pipeline. This cohort had only TCR beta chains sequenced, and the lack of alpha or paired-chain data limited which features could be detected. Compared with the approximately 700-donor mean, donors in an Asian-associated ancestry cluster had fewer N-insertions in productive TCRs, according to a later genetic analysis. A further reported finding was that TCR beta sequences accurately predicted the HLA-A and HLA-B alleles for most subjects in the first cohort. Strong co-occurrence of HLA alleles, especially DR and DQ, made assigning TCR associations to individual alleles difficult. In a later analysis, TCR association rates were found to vary across HLA loci, with the most associated TCRs seen for DRB1 alleles and the fewest for HLA-C alleles. Several of the top co-occurrence clusters appeared to be linked to parvovirus B19, influenza, CMV and Epstein-Barr virus, according to a later analysis. Most TCR sequences were seen in very few donors, while some public TCRs were found in many individuals. The earlier analysis of nearly 600 of the donors excluded some 15 rarely observed V segments, including chromosome 9 orphons, because counts were too low.

The cohort comprised 710 or so healthy bone marrow donors. At the time of sampling, every cohort member was nominally healthy, though immune exposures that went unrecorded were likely present. Of the 666 cohort members, more than 250 had a positive CMV serostatus and 350 to 450 had a negative one, while no CMV serostatus was recorded for the donor. Each donor provided a peripheral blood sample, and peripheral blood mononuclear cells were used for TCR beta sequencing. Genomic DNA extraction from the blood cell samples was performed with the Qiagen DNeasy Blood Extraction Kit. Comments on this clone: No antigen is known for it. Per-nucleotide qualities are absent, and no much larger clonotype sits a single base away.

This sequence was found in a human donor in good health. Sequencing used PBMCs.

The CDR3 region has the sequence CASSRSQGMNTEAFF. The DNA sequence follows: TGTGCCAGCAGCCGTTCTCAGGGGATGAACACTGAAGCTTTCTTT. Recombination linked TRBV7-6 to TRBJ1-1; tentative D gene TRBD1, with 6 bases matching. The CDR3 measures 15 amino acids from cysteine to phenylalanine. The read is trimmed to its CDR3 DNA, 45 bases read in frame from base 1. V is reduced by 5 bases and J by 0 bases, leaving a spacing of 13 bases between them. From the germline V gene, CDR1 is SGHVS and CDR2 is FNYEAQ.